The 32 T cell receptor beta chains given below trace back to one sample, sequenced in a study of shared clonotypes between healthy human individuals. In the naive CD8 group, cells lacked CD45RO and were positively selected for CCR7, so terminally differentiated effector memory CD45RA+ cells were left out. Measured with immunoSEQ multiplex PCR; TCRdb has only the in-frame clones, and not every one. The sample records 630,000 or so clones, nearly 98% being singletons. The sequencing sample was made of naive CD8+ T cells sorted from blood. These receptors were obtained from a man aged 25 to 45 in good health.

This sequence joins TRBV4-1 and TRBJ1-3; D not resolved. Germline CDR1 and CDR2: MGHRA and YSYEKL. The CDR3 totals 13 residues. V was clipped by 4 bases and J by 2 bases, with 6 bases between them. CDR3 in DNA: TGCGCCAGCAGCCCAGGACCTGGAAACACCATATATTTT. As protein: CASSPGPGNTIYF.

The chain employs TRBV7-9 and TRBJ2-7; D call uncertain. CDR1 and CDR2 (germline): SEHNR, FQNEAQ (reference sequence). Trimming pared 5 bases from V and 4 bases from J, leaving 9 bases between. The CDR3 has 12 residues. Here the CDR3 DNA reads TGTGCCAGCAGCACCACCACGTACGAGCAGTACTTC. Translated, it gives CASSTTTYEQYF.

This clone showed up just once. V is TRBV15 and J is TRBJ2-1; D ambiguous. The CDR3 covers 15 residues. Germline V gene lookup returns CDR1 LNHNV and CDR2 YYDKDF (reference sequence). Trimming took off 7 bases at V and 0 bases at J, with 13 bases between the two ends. The CDR3 spells CATKPDFGSYNEQFF. Here the CDR3 DNA reads TGTGCCACCAAACCGGATTTCGGCTCCTACAATGAGCAGTTCTTC.

The rearrangement uses TRBV2 and TRBJ1-1; 8 nucleotides align to TRBD1. This CDR3 is 14 amino acids long. CDR1 is SNHLY and CDR2 is FYNNEI in the germline V gene. J lost 4 bases, V lost 6 bases, and 7 bases had no gene match. As DNA, the CDR3 is TGTGCCAGCAGCCGGACAGGGAGCGTCACTGAAGCTTTCTTT. Protein product: CASSRTGSVTEAFF.

The V and J genes are TRBV29-1 and TRBJ1-1; D might be TRBD1 (6 bases). The V end lost 7 bases, the J end lost 2 bases, and 17 bases lay between the germline ends. The germline V gene has CDR1 SQVTM and CDR2 ANQGSEA. The CDR3 sequence is 14 residues long. The DNA of the CDR3 is TGCAGCGCCAGGGGTGGCAGGATAAACACTGAAGCTTTCTTT. Translation: CSARGGRINTEAFF.

The rearrangement joins TRBV28 to TRBJ1-3, with D uncertain. Looked up from germline, CDR1 is MDHEN and CDR2 is SYDVKM. CDR3 length: 15 amino acids. Trimming took off 8 bases at V and 0 bases at J, with 14 bases between the two ends. CDR3 region: CASSLDIGSGNTIYF. The DNA of the CDR3 is TGTGCCAGCTCTCTCGACATTGGCTCTGGAAACACCATATATTTT.

V and J are TRBV5-6 and TRBJ2-7, with 8 positions matching TRBD2. The germline CDR1 and CDR2 sequences are SGHDT and YYEEEE. The CDR3 has 16 residues. Trimming at V came to 2 bases and at J to 4 bases, leaving 11 bases not matched to a gene. This CDR3 is CASSFYLLAEGYEQYF. CDR3 coding DNA: TGTGCCAGCAGCTTTTATCTACTAGCGGAGGGGTACGAGCAGTACTTC.

The V gene is TRBV19, the J gene TRBJ2-1; D is unresolved. The CDR3 has 11 amino acids. Germline CDR1 reads LNHDA; CDR2 reads SQIVND (reference sequence). V was clipped by 3 bases and J by 8 bases, with 5 bases between them. CDR3 sequence: CASSISDEQFF. For the CDR3, the DNA is TGTGCCAGTAGTATTTCCGATGAGCAGTTCTTC.

The rearrangement joins TRBV25-1 to TRBJ1-2; D not resolved. Per the germline V gene, CDR1 is MGHDK and CDR2 is SYGVNS. The CDR3 extends over 16 amino acids. V dropped 2 bases and J dropped 2 bases, with 15 bases sitting between them. The CDR3: CASSESDQLGNYGYTF. The CDR3 DNA reads TGTGCCAGCAGTGAAAGCGACCAGTTGGGAAACTATGGCTACACCTTC.

The chain is built from TRBV5-8 and TRBJ2-7; the D gene could be TRBD1 or TRBD2 (5 bases each). The CDR3 runs 13 residues. The V end lost 4 bases, the J end lost 3 bases, and 11 bases lay between the germline ends. The germline V gene has CDR1 SGHTS and CDR2 YDEGEE. CDR3 region: CASSRDPSYEQYF. CDR3 nucleotide sequence: TGTGCCAGCAGCCGGGACCCTAGCTACGAGCAGTACTTC.

The rearrangement joins TRBV18 to TRBJ2-7; tentatively, D is TRBD1 or TRBD2 (7 bases each). Germline assignment: CDR1 KGHSH and CDR2 LQKENI. The V and J ends lost 3 bases and 0 bases respectively, with 24 bases between them. The CDR3 has 19 amino acids. The CDR3 DNA reads as TGTGCCAGCTCACCGAACAGGGGAGGGGCGGAACAGGCCTCCTACGAGCAGTACTTC. This codes for CASSPNRGGAEQASYEQYF.

V usage is TRBV27 and J usage is TRBJ2-7, with D possibly TRBD2 on 5 matching bases. CDR1 MNHEY and CDR2 SMNVEV come from the germline V gene (reference sequence). CDR3 size: 14 residues. The V gene lost 4 bases and the J gene lost 1 base, with 11 bases spanning the gap. The CDR3 sequence: CASSSYGDSYEQYF. As DNA, the CDR3 is TGTGCCAGCAGTTCGTACGGGGATTCCTACGAGCAGTACTTC.

The V and J genes are TRBV10-1 and TRBJ2-7; D may match TRBD1 or TRBD2 (6 bases each). The CDR3 extends over 15 amino acids. Trimming removed 0 bases at V and 7 bases at J, with 16 bases between. Germline V lookup: CDR1 WNHNN, CDR2 SYGVQD (reference sequence). The CDR3 reads CASSESTGAWEEQYF. CDR3 nucleotides: TGCGCCAGCAGTGAGTCGACGGGGGCGTGGGAAGAGCAGTACTTC.

The chain couples TRBV29-1 to TRBJ2-3; 7 positions agree with TRBD1. V was clipped by 2 bases and J by 4 bases; unmatched bases: 6. CDR3 length equals 14 residues. Germline CDR1 SQVTM, CDR2 ANQGSEA. CDR3 sequence: CSVETGTEPDTQYF. The CDR3 bases are TGCAGCGTTGAAACCGGGACAGAACCAGATACGCAGTATTTT.

The table lists this clone with a count of one. This sequence joins TRBV27 and TRBJ2-7, with 7 bases fitting TRBD1. Trimming at V came to 5 bases and at J to 0 bases, leaving 10 bases not matched to a gene. There are 16 residues in the CDR3. Germline-derived CDR1 and CDR2 are MNHEY and SMNVEV (reference sequence). The DNA of the CDR3 is TGTGCCAGCAGTCACCTACCGGACAGGAGCTCCTACGAGCAGTACTTC. The encoded protein is CASSHLPDRSSYEQYF.

J is TRBJ1-5 and V is TRBV7-6; D is unresolved. CDR3 length: 17 residues. V was pared by 5 bases and J by 0 bases, with 17 bases between. Germline V gene lookup returns CDR1 SGHVS and CDR2 FNYEAQ. The CDR3 sequence: CASSPSSWADSNQPQHF. CDR3 DNA: TGTGCCAGCAGCCCCTCATCGTGGGCGGATAGCAATCAGCCCCAGCATTTT.

The CDR3 DNA is TGTGCCAGCAGCGTAACCGGACAGGGATTCTCCTACGAGCAGTACTTC. This sequence encodes CASSVTGQGFSYEQYF. The rearrangement uses TRBV7-9 and TRBJ2-7; TRBD1 agrees at 8 bases. J lost 0 bases, V lost 5 bases, and 9 bases had no gene match. The CDR3 spans 16 residues. In germline, CDR1 is SEHNR, CDR2 FQNEAQ (reference sequence). Supplemented by reference TRBV7-9 and TRBJ2-7, the full variable domain reads DTGVSQNPRHKITKRGQNVTFRCDPISEHNRLYWYRQTLGQGPEFLTYFQNEAQLEKSRLLSDRFSAERPKGSFSTLEIQRTEQGDSAMYLCASSVTGQGFSYEQYFGPGTRLTVT.

V usage is TRBV4-3 and J usage is TRBJ2-1, with 10 bases matching TRBD2. This CDR3 has 18 amino acids. Germline CDR1 LGHNA, CDR2 YSLEER. The trim removed 0 bases at V and 8 bases at J, leaving 13 bases unmatched. The CDR3 here is CASSQDLTLAGFSDEQFF. The CDR3 DNA is TGCGCCAGCAGCCAAGATTTGACACTAGCGGGATTTAGCGATGAGCAGTTCTTC.

The chain is built from TRBV29-1 and TRBJ2-3, with 10 bases fitting TRBD2. Looked up from germline, CDR1 is SQVTM and CDR2 is ANQGSEA. V lost 7 bases, J lost 2 bases, and 12 bases stayed unmatched. The CDR3 sequence is 16 residues long. The CDR3 DNA sequence: TGCAGCGCCGCGGGGACTAGCGAAGTACTCACAGATACGCAGTATTTT. It encodes CSAAGTSEVLTDTQYF.

This sequence joins TRBV11-3 and TRBJ2-1; D is perhaps TRBD1 or TRBD2 (5 bases each). The CDR3 has 14 amino acids. V lost 5 bases to trimming and J lost 7 bases, with 15 bases between them. The V gene's germline CDR1 is SGHNT and CDR2 YENEEA. This CDR3 is CASSTSVGGNEQFF. The CDR3, as DNA: TGTGCCAGCAGCACCAGCGTTGGGGGAAATGAGCAGTTCTTC.

The CDR3 protein is CASSPIMGQAAGANVLTF. DNA for the CDR3: TGTGCCAGCAGCCCTATCATGGGACAGGCGGCTGGGGCCAACGTCCTGACTTTC. The chain employs TRBV7-9 and TRBJ2-6; 8 bases are shared with TRBD1. After removal of 5 bases from V and 2 bases from J, the junction contained 11 bases not matched to a gene. From germline, CDR1 is SEHNR and CDR2 FQNEAQ (reference sequence). CDR3 length: 18 residues.

In DNA form, the CDR3 reads TGCAGCGTTGAAGACAGGACATTGGGCTACGAGCAGTACTTC. It codes for CSVEDRTLGYEQYF. This chain joins TRBV29-1 and TRBJ2-7; tentative D call: TRBD1 (5 bases). The germline V gene encodes CDR1 SQVTM and CDR2 ANQGSEA. The CDR3 consists of 14 residues. Between the trimmed V and J ends, which lost 0 bases and 3 bases, there was a span of 12 bases.

The chain uses TRBV7-2 and TRBJ1-1; D gene uncertain. V was trimmed by 5 bases and J by 5 bases, leaving 12 bases between them. CDR1 SGHTA and CDR2 FQGNSA come from the germline V gene. CDR3 length equals 13 residues. Written as DNA, the CDR3 is TGTGCCAGCAGCCACGGTACTTGGACTGAAGCTTTCTTT. It encodes CASSHGTWTEAFF.

The chain combines TRBV5-1 with TRBJ2-7; D may be TRBD1 or TRBD2 (5 bases each). The CDR3 totals 15 residues. CDR1 is SGHRS and CDR2 is YFSETQ in the germline V gene. The V gene lost 4 bases and the J gene lost 2 bases, with 16 bases spanning the gap. DNA for the CDR3: TGCGCCAGCAGCCTGGTCAGGGTAGCGACCTACGAGCAGTACTTC. Translating it yields CASSLVRVATYEQYF.

The chain couples TRBV27 to TRBJ2-1; the match to TRBD2 covers 11 bases. Looked up from germline, CDR1 is MNHEY and CDR2 is SMNVEV (reference sequence). J lost 5 bases, V lost 3 bases, and 6 bases had no gene match. This CDR3 is built from 16 residues. CDR3 DNA: TGTGCCAGCAGTTTCCTCGGGACTAGCGGTAACAATGAGCAGTTCTTC. Translated: CASSFLGTSGNNEQFF.

The chain has TRBV9 and TRBJ1-2; the D is unclear. In germline, CDR1 is SGDLS, CDR2 YYNGEE. V lost 4 bases and J 8 bases, leaving 12 bases between the germline ends. The CDR3 totals 12 residues. CDR3 DNA sequence: TGTGCCAGCAGCTCCCTCCGTGGCGGCTACACCTTC. Its translation: CASSSLRGGYTF.

This clone was counted a single time. V usage is TRBV4-1 and J usage is TRBJ2-1; D is unclear. CDR1 and CDR2 (germline): MGHRA, YSYEKL. Deletions cut 0 bases from V and 10 bases from J, with 16 bases between. The CDR3 covers 15 residues. In DNA, the CDR3 is TGCGCCAGCAGCCAAGAGTTTTCGCAGGTTGGGGAGCAGTTCTTC. It specifies CASSQEFSQVGEQFF.

The CDR3 is CASSQDTGGQRTLGEQYF. The DNA of the CDR3 is TGTGCCAGCAGCCAAGACACAGGGGGCCAACGGACTCTGGGTGAGCAGTACTTC. This sequence joins TRBV14 and TRBJ2-7; 9 bases align to TRBD1. The CDR3 consists of 18 residues. Germline trimming cut 0 bases from V and 7 bases from J; bases unmatched to any gene: 16. Germline assignment: CDR1 SGHDN and CDR2 FVKESK.

The chain links TRBV7-9 to TRBJ1-1; no clear D. Germline V gives CDR1 SEHNR, CDR2 FQNEAQ (reference sequence). The CDR3 is made up of 14 amino acids. Deletions cut 2 bases from V and 3 bases from J, with 10 bases between. The CDR3 sequence is CASSLWRSDTEAFF. The DNA for the CDR3 is TGTGCCAGCAGCTTATGGAGGTCGGACACTGAAGCTTTCTTT.

The chain carries TRBV7-9 and TRBJ2-6; 7 positions match TRBD1. Trimming cost V 10 bases and J 4 bases; bases outside gene matches: 19. Germline CDR1 reads SEHNR; CDR2 reads FQNEAQ (reference sequence). The length of the CDR3 is 18 residues. CDR3 coding DNA: TGTGCCACCGACACAAAAGGGGGCTCTTTTGCGGGGGCCAACGTCCTGACTTTC. Protein: CATDTKGGSFAGANVLTF.

The rearrangement joins TRBV5-4 to TRBJ2-7; D possibly matches TRBD1 or TRBD2 (5 bases each). The germline CDR1 and CDR2 sequences are SGHNT and YYREEE (reference sequence). The CDR3 contains 15 residues. Trimming took off 4 bases at V and 0 bases at J, with 14 bases between the two ends. In DNA form, the CDR3 reads TGTGCCAGCAGCGGGGGTGATGGGGACTCCTACGAGCAGTACTTC. This sequence encodes CASSGGDGDSYEQYF. The whole variable domain, filled in from reference TRBV5-4 and TRBJ2-7, reads ETGVTQSPTHLIKTRGQQVTLRCSSQSGHNTVSWYQQALGQGPQFIFQYYREEENGRGNFPPRFSGLQFPNYSSELNVNALELDDSALYLCASSGGDGDSYEQYFGPGTRLTVT.

J is TRBJ2-2 and V is TRBV5-1; a weak D match, TRBD1 (6 bases). From germline, CDR1 is SGHRS and CDR2 YFSETQ. Trimming pared 4 bases from V and 1 base from J, leaving 11 bases between. The CDR3 contains 15 residues. The CDR3 DNA follows: TGCGCCAGCAGCCCTCGGACAGAGAACACCGGGGAGCTGTTTTTT. This gives the protein CASSPRTENTGELFF.